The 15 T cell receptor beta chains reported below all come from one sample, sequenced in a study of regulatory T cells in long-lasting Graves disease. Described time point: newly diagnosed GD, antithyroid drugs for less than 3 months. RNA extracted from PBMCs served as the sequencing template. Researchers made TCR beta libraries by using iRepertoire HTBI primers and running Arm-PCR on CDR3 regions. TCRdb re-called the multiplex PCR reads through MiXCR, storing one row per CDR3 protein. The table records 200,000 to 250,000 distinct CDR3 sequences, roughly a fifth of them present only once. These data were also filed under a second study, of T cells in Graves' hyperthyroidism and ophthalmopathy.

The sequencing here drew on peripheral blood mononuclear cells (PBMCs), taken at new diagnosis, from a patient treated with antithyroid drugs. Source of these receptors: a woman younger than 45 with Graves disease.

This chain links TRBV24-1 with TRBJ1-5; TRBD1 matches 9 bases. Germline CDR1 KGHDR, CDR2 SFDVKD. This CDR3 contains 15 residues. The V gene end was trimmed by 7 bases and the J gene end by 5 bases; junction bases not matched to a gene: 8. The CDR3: CATSAGTGLYQPQHF. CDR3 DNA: TGTGCCACCAGCGCCGGGACAGGGCTCTATCAGCCCCAGCATTTT.

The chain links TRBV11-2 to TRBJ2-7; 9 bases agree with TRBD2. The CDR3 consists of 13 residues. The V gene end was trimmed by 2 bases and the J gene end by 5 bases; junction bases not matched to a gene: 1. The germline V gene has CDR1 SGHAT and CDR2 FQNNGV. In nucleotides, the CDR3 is TGTGCCAGCAGCTTACCTAGCGGGAACGAGCAGTACTTC. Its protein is CASSLPSGNEQYF.

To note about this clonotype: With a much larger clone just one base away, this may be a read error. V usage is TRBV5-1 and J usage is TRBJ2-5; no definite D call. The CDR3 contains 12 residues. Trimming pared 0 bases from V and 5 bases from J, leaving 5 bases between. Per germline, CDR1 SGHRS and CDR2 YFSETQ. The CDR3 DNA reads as TGCGCCAGCAGCTTGGCCGTGGAGACCCAGTACTTC. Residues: CASSLAVETQYF.

Written as DNA, the CDR3 is TGTGCCAGCAGTTTTGGCATGGGGCCAGGATCCTACGAGCAGTACTTC. Its protein product is CASSFGMGPGSYEQYF. The V gene is TRBV28, the J gene TRBJ2-7; weak D call: TRBD1 (5 bases). The V end lost 3 bases, the J end lost 1 base, and 16 bases lay between the germline ends. The CDR3 contains 16 residues. Germline CDR1 MDHEN, CDR2 SYDVKM. The whole variable domain, filled in from reference TRBV28 and TRBJ2-7, reads DVKVTQSSRYLVKRTGEKVFLECVQDMDHENMFWYRQDPGLGLRLIYFSYDVKMKEKGDIPEGYSVSREKKERFSLILESASTNQTSMYLCASSFGMGPGSYEQYFGPGTRLTVT.

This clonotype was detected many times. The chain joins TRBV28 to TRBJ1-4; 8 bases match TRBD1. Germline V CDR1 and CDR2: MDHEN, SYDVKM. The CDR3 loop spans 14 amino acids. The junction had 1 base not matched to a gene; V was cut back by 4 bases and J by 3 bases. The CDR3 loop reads CASSSQGANEKLFF. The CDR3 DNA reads TGTGCCAGCAGTTCACAGGGGGCTAATGAAAAACTGTTTTTT. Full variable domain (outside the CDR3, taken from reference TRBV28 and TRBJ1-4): DVKVTQSSRYLVKRTGEKVFLECVQDMDHENMFWYRQDPGLGLRLIYFSYDVKMKEKGDIPEGYSVSREKKERFSLILESASTNQTSMYLCASSSQGANEKLFFGSGTQLSVL.

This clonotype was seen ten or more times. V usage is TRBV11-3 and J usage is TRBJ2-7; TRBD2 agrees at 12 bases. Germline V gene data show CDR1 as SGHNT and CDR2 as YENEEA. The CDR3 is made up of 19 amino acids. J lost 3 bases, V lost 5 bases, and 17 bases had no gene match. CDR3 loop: CASSPRTGLAGPTFYEQYF. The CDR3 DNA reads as TGTGCCAGCAGCCCCCGTACCGGACTAGCGGGGCCGACCTTCTACGAGCAGTACTTC. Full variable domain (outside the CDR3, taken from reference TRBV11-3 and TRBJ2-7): EAGVVQSPRYKIIEKKQPVAFWCNPISGHNTLYWYLQNLGQGPELLIRYENEEAVDDSQLPKDRFSAERLKGVDSTLKIQPAELGDSAVYLCASSPRTGLAGPTFYEQYFGPGTRLTVT.

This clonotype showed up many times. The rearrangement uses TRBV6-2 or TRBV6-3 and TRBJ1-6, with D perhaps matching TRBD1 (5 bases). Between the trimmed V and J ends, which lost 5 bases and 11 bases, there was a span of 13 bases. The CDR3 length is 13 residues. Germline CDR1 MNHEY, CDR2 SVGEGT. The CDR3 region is CASSEARGAPLHF. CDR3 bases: TGTGCCAGCAGTGAAGCGAGGGGTGCACCCCTCCACTTT.

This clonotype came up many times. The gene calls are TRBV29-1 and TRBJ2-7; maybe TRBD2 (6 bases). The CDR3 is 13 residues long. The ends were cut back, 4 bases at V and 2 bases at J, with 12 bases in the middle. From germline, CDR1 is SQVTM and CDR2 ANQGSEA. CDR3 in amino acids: CSVAGTSPYEQYF. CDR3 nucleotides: TGCAGCGTTGCGGGTACTAGCCCCTACGAGCAGTACTTC.

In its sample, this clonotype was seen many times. CDR3 sequence: CASSALVTDTQYF. The DNA of the CDR3 is TGCGCCAGCAGCGCATTAGTTACAGATACGCAGTATTTT. The chain carries TRBV5-1 and TRBJ2-3, with no clear D. The CDR3 is 13 amino acids. V lost 4 bases and J lost 3, with 9 bases in between. Germline-derived CDR1 and CDR2 are SGHRS and YFSETQ.

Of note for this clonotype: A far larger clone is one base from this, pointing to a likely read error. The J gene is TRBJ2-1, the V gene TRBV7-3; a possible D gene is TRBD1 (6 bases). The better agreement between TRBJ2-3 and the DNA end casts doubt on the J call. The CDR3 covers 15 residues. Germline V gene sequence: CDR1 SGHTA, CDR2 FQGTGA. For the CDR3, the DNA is TGTGCCGGCAGCTTACAACAGGGCAGGATAGATACGCAGTATTTT. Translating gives CAGSLQQGRIDTQYF.

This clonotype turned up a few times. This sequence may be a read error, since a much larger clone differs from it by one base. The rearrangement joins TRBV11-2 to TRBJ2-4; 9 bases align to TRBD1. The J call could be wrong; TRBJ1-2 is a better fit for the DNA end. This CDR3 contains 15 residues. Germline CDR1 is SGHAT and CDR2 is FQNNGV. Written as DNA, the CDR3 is TGTGCCGGCAGCGCGGGACAGGGCGGTGTTGAAGGCTACACCTTC. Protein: CAGSAGQGGVEGYTF.

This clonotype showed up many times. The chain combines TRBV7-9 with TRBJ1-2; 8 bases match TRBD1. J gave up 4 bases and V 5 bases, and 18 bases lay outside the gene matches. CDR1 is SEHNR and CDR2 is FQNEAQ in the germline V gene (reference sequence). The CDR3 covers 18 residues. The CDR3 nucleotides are TGTGCCAGCAGCCCCAACCCTCCACCGACAGGGGTTATCTATGGCTACACCTTC. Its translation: CASSPNPPPTGVIYGYTF. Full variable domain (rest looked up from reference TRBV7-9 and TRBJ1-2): DTGVSQNPRHKITKRGQNVTFRCDPISEHNRLYWYRQTLGQGPEFLTYFQNEAQLEKSRLLSDRFSAERPKGSFSTLEIQRTEQGDSAMYLCASSPNPPPTGVIYGYTFGSGTRLTVV.

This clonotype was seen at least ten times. The CDR3 coding sequence is TGTGCCAGCAGTCTAGCGGGAGGTGTCACAGATACGCAGTATTTT. Its protein is CASSLAGGVTDTQYF. V usage is TRBV27 and J usage is TRBJ2-3; 11 bases align to TRBD2. Trimming removed 5 bases from V and 2 bases from J; junction bases left unmatched: 3. The CDR3 length is 15 residues. In germline, CDR1 is MNHEY, CDR2 SMNVEV (reference sequence).

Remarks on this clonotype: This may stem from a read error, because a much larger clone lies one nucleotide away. The CDR3 DNA is TGCAGTGCTGATGGGTCTGGGGACTACACCTTC. Translation: CSADGSGDYTF. This chain connects TRBV20-1 to TRBJ1-2, with no clear D. V was trimmed by 5 bases and J by 10 bases, leaving 14 bases between them. The CDR3 has 11 amino acids. Germline CDR1 is DFQATT and CDR2 is SNEGSKA (reference sequence).

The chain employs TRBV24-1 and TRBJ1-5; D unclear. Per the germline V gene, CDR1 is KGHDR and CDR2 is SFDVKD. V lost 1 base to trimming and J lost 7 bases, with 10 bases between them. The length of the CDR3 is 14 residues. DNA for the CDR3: TGTGCCACCAGTGATTTTGGGGTGCGGCAGCCCCAGCATTTT. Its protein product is CATSDFGVRQPQHF.